This TCR beta chain was retrieved from a study of early T cells in non-severe SARS-CoV-2 infection. The overall study: Alpha and beta chains were unpaired, from unsorted whole-blood bulk RNA. General study points: Matching with VDJdb favored anti-spike CD8 responses (missing private and CD4 specificities).

With respect to this clonotype: The antigen is undetermined.

Trimming took 5 bases from V and 6 from J, leaving 20 bases between them. The germline V gene encodes CDR1 MNHNY and CDR2 SVGAGI (reference sequence). The CDR3 has 15 residues. Unique molecular identifiers were added to individual cDNA molecules. From the 5' RACE reads, TCRdb called clonotypes with MiXCR, one entry per CDR3 protein. The sample carries about 58,000 distinct CDR3 sequences, approximately 13% recorded once. The chain is built from TRBV6-6 and TRBJ2-7; D tentatively reads TRBD1 or TRBD2 (5 bases each). The clonotype comes from an adult who was a healthcare worker with PCR-confirmed SARS-CoV-2 infection or an uninfected control (not recorded which). The sample consisted of whole blood. CDR3 sequence reads: CASSPAGGRGVEQYF. CDR3 in DNA: TGTGCCAGCAGTCCTGCGGGCGGAAGGGGTGTCGAGCAGTACTTC.